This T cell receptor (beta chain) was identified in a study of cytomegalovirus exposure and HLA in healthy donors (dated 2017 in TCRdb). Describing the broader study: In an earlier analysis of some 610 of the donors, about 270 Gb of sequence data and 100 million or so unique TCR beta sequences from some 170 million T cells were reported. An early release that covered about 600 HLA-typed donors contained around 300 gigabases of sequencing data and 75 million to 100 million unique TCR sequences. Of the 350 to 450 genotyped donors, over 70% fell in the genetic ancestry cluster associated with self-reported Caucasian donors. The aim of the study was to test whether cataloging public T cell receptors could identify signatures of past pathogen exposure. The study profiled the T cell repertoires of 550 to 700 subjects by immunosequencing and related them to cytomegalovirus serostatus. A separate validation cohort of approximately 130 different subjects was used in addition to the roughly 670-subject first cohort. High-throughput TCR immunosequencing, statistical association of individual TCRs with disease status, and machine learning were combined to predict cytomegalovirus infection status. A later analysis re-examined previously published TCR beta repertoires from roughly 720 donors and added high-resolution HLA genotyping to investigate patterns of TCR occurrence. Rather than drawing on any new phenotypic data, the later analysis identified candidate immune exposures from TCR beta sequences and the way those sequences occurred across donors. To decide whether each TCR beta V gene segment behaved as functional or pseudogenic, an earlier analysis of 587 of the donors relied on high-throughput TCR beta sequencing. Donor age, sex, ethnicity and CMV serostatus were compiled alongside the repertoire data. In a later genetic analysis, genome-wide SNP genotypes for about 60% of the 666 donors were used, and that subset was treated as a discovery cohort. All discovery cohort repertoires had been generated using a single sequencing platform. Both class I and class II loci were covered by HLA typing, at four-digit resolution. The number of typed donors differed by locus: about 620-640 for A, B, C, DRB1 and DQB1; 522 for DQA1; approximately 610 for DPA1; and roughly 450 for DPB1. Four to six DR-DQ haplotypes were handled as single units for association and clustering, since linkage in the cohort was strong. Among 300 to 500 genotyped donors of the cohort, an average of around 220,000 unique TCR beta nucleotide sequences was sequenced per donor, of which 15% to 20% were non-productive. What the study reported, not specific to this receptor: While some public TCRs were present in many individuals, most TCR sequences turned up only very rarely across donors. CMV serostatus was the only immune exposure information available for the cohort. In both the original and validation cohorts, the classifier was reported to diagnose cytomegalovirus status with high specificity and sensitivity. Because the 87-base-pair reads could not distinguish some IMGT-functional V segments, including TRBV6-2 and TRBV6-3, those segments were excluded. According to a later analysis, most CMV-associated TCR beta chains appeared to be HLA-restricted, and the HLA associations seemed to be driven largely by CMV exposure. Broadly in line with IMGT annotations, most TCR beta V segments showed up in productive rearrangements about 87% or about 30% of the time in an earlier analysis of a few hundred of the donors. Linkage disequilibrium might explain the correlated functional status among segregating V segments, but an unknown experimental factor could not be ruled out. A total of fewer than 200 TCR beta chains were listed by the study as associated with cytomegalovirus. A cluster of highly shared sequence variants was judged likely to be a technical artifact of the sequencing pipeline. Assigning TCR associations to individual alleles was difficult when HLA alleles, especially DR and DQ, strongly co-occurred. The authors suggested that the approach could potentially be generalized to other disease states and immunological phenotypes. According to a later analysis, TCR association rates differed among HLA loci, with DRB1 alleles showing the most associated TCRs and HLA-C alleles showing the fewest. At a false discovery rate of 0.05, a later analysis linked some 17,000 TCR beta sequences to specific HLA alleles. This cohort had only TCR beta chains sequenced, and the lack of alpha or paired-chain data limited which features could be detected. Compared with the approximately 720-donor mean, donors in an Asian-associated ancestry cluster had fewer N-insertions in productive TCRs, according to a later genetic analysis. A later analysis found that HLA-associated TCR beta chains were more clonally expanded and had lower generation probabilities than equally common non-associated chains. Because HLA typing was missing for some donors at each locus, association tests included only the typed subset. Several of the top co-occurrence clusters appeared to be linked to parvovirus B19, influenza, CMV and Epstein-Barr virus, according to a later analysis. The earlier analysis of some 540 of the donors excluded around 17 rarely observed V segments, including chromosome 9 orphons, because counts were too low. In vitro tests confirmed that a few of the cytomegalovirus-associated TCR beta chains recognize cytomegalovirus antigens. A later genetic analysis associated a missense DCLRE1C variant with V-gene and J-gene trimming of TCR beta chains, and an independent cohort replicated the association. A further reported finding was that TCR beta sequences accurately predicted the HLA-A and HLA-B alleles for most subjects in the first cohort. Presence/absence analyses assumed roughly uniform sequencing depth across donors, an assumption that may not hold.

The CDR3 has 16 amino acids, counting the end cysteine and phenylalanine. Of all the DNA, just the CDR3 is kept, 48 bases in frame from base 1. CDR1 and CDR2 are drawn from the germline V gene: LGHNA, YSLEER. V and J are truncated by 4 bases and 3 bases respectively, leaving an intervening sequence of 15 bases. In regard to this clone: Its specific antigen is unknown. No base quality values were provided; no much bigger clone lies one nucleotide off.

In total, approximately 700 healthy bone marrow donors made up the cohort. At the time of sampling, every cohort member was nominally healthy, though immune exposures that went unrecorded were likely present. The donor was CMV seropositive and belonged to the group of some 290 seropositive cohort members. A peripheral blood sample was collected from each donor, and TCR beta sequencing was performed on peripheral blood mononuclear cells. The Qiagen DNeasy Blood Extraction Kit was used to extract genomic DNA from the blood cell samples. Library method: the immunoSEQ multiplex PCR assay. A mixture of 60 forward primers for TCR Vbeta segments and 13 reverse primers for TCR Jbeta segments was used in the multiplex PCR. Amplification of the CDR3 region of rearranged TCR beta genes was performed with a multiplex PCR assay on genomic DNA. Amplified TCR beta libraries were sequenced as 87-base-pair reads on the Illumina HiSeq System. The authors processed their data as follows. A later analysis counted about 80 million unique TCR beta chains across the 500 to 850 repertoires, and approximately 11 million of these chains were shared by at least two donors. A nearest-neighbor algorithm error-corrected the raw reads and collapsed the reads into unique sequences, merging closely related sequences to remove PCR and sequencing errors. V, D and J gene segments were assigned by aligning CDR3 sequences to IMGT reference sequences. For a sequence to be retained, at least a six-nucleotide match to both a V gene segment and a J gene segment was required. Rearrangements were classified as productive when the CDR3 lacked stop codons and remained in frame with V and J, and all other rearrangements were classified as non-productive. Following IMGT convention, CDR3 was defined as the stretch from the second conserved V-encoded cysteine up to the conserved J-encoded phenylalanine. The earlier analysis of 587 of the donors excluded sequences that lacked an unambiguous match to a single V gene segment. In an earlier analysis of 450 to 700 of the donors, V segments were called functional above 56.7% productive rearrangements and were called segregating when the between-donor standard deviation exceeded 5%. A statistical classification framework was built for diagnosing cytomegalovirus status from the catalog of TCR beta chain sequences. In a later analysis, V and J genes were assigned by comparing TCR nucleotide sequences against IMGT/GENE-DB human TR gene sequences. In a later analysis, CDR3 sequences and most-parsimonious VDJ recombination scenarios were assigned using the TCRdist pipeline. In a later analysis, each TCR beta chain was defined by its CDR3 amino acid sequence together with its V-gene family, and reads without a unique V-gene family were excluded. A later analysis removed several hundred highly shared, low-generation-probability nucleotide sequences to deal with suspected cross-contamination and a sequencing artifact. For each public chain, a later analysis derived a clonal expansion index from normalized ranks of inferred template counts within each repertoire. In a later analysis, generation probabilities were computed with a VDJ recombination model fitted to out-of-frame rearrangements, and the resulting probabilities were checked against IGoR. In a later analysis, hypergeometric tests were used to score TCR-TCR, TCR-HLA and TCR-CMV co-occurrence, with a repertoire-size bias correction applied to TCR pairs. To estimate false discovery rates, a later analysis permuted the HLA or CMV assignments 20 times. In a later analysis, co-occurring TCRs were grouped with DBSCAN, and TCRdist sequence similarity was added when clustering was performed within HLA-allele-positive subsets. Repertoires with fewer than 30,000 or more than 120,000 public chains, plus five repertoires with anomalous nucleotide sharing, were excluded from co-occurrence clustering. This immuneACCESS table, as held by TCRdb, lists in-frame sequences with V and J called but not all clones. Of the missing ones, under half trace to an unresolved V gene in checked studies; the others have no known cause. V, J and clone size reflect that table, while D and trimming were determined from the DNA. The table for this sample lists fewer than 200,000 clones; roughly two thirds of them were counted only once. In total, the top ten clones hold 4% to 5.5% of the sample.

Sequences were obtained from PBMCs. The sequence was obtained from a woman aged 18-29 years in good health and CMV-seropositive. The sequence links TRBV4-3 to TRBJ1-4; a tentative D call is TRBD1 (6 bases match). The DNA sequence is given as TGCGCCAGCAGCCCAGCGGCAGGGGTGGCTAATGAAAAACTGTTTTTT. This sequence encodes CASSPAAGVANEKLFF.